This T cell receptor beta chain was found in a study of response to subunit inactivated influenza vaccine. Study results and caveats: Only a handful of new T cells, the authors suggested, are recruited with each seasonal influenza vaccination.

The CDR3 is 15 residues long. V gave up 5 bases and J gave up 4 bases, with 14 bases separating them. CDR1 is SEHNR and CDR2 is FQNEAQ in the germline V gene (reference sequence). As concerns this clonotype: The antigen is unknown.

TCRdb re-analysed the RT-PCR reads in MiXCR, keeping a single row per CDR3 protein. This sample has under 850,000 distinct CDR3 sequences, with around 20% found just once. The source is a man aged 50 or older who received an inactivated influenza vaccine. The chain couples TRBV7-9 to TRBJ2-2; D is possibly TRBD2 (5 bases). The sequencing used PBMCs from blood, collected roughly 5 days after vaccination. For the CDR3, the DNA is TGTGCCAGCAGCCCCCCCGTAGGGAGCACCGGGGAGCTGTTTTTT. Translation: CASSPPVGSTGELFF.